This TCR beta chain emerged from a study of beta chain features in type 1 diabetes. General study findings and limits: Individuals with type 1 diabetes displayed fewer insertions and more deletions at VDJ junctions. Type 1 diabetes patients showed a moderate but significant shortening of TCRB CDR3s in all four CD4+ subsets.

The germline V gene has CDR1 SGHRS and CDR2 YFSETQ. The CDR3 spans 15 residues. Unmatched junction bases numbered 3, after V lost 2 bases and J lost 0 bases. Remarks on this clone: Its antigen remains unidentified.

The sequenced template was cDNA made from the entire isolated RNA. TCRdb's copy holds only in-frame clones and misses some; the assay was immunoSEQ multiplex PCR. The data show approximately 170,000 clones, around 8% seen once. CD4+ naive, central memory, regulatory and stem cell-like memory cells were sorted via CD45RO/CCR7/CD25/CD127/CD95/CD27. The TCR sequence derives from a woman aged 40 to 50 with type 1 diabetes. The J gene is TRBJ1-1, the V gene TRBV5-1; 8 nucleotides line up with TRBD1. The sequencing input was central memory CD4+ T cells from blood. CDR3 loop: CASSLQGEMNTEAFF. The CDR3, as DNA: TGCGCCAGCAGCTTACAGGGGGAGATGAACACTGAAGCTTTCTTT.